This T cell receptor beta chain derives from a study of CD8+ T cells in alopecia areata. Findings and limits, study-wide: It was lesional scalp, especially alopecia totalis/universalis, that showed higher clonality than normal scalp.

The investigators collected lesional scalp punch biopsies and peripheral blood from alopecia areata patients. PBMCs yielded sorted CD4+ and CD8+ T cells. This CDR3 region has 15 residues. Trimming took 5 bases from V and 4 from J; bases not matched to a gene: 7. CDR1 and CDR2 (germline): SGHVS, FNYEAQ. On this clone itself: The antigen is not known.

cDNA prepared by RNA extraction and subsequent reverse transcription served as the template for sequencing. The table came from immunoSEQ multiplex PCR; TCRdb's copy has only in-frame clones and leaves some out. The sample records 140,000 to 150,000 clones, 58% being singletons. The source was CD4+ T cells sorted from blood, collected at week 0. This TCR derives from a human donor with alopecia areata. The rearrangement joins TRBV7-6 to TRBJ2-7; 11 bases line up with TRBD2. The chain's CDR3 is CASSPSGGTGYEQYF. The DNA of the CDR3 is TGTGCCAGCAGCCCTAGCGGGGGGACTGGATACGAGCAGTACTTC. Using reference TRBV7-6 and TRBJ2-7 for the parts outside the CDR3, the full variable domain is GAGVSQSPRYKVTKRGQDVALRCDPISGHVSLYWYRQALGQGPEFLTYFNYEAQQDKSGLPNDRFSAERPEGSISTLTIQRTEQRDSAMYRCASSPSGGTGYEQYFGPGTRLTVT.